Listed here are 20 T cell receptor beta chains from one sample, sequenced in a study of blood T cells in healthy people across ages. Sample-barcoded 5' priming and a J-beta primer mix drove a second PCR of roughly 6 to 12 cycles. TCRdb reprocessed the 5' RACE reads via MiXCR and lists one record per CDR3 protein. The repertoire holds over 1.5 million distinct CDR3 sequences, with around 48% as singletons. The material sequenced was blood. All receptors come from a woman aged 40 to 55 in good health.

This chain connects TRBV28 to TRBJ2-1, with 7 nucleotides matching TRBD2. CDR1 is MDHEN, CDR2 SYDVKM, per germline. The trim removed 5 bases at V and 2 bases at J, leaving 6 bases unmatched. CDR3 length equals 15 residues. CDR3 sequence (DNA): TGTGCCAGCAGTATAGGAGCGGGGACCTACAATGAGCAGTTCTTC. It specifies CASSIGAGTYNEQFF.

The chain has TRBV20-1 and TRBJ1-1, with 7 bases fitting TRBD1. From germline, CDR1 is DFQATT and CDR2 SNEGSKA (reference sequence). This CDR3 contains 13 residues. The V gene end was trimmed by 7 bases and the J gene end by 7 bases; junction bases not matched to a gene: 12. This CDR3 is CSEKGQTNGEAFF. CDR3 in DNA: TGCAGTGAGAAGGGACAGACAAACGGTGAAGCTTTCTTT.

In DNA, the CDR3 is TGTGCCACCAGTGGCGCGACAGGATGCAATCAGCCCCAGCATTTT. It yields the protein CATSGATGCNQPQHF. The rearrangement links TRBV24-1 to TRBJ1-5, with TRBD1 as a possible D gene (6 bases). Deletions cut 5 bases from V and 2 bases from J, with 12 bases between. Per germline, CDR1 KGHDR and CDR2 SFDVKD. The CDR3 runs 15 residues.

The chain has TRBV6-1 and TRBJ2-7; D may match TRBD1 or TRBD2 (5 bases each). Germline lookup yields CDR1 MNHNS and CDR2 SASEGT. This CDR3 spans 13 amino acids. Trimming cost V 8 bases and J 2 bases, with 13 bases left between them. In nucleotides, the CDR3 is TGTGCCAGCCTCGGCAGGGAGACCTACGAGCAGTACTTC. This sequence encodes CASLGRETYEQYF.

This clonotype was observed a handful of times. V gene TRBV5-1 combines with J gene TRBJ2-3; 10 bases align to TRBD1. Germline lookup yields CDR1 SGHRS and CDR2 YFSETQ. Trimming took 4 bases from V and 5 from J; bases not matched to a gene: 10. CDR3 length equals 16 residues. In DNA, the CDR3 is TGCGCCAGCAGCCCCCCCCGACAGGGGGCTCGAGATACGCAGTATTTT. It specifies CASSPPRQGARDTQYF. Full variable domain (remainder filled in from reference TRBV5-1 and TRBJ2-3): KAGVTQTPRYLIKTRGQQVTLSCSPISGHRSVSWYQQTPGQGLQFLFEYFSETQRNKGNFPGRFSGRQFSNSRSEMNVSTLELGDSALYLCASSPPRQGARDTQYFGPGTRLTVL.

CDR3 sequence (DNA): TGTGCCAGCAGCCCGGCAGCCCGGGGTTCACCCCTCCACTTT. Translated, it gives CASSPAARGSPLHF. V is TRBV28 and J is TRBJ1-6; D is undetermined. V was trimmed by 6 bases and J by 9 bases, leaving 15 bases between them. CDR1 and CDR2 from the germline V gene are MDHEN and SYDVKM. The CDR3 has 14 residues.

V and J are TRBV20-1 and TRBJ1-1; 9 bases fit TRBD1. After removal of 1 base from V and 11 bases from J, the junction contained 5 bases not matched to a gene. Germline lookup yields CDR1 DFQATT and CDR2 SNEGSKA (reference sequence). The CDR3 loop spans 12 amino acids. CDR3 nucleotide sequence: TGCAGTGCTAGAGTCCCGGACAGGGGTGCTTTCTTT. The encoded protein is CSARVPDRGAFF.

The chain has TRBV20-1 and TRBJ2-1, with D maybe TRBD2 (5 bases). V was pared by 6 bases and J by 2 bases, with 14 bases between. The CDR3 loop spans 14 amino acids. Germline V lookup: CDR1 DFQATT, CDR2 SNEGSKA (reference sequence). The chain's CDR3 is CSATRSGAYNEQFF. The CDR3 DNA follows: TGCAGTGCCACCAGGAGCGGAGCCTACAATGAGCAGTTCTTC.

The gene calls are TRBV2 and TRBJ2-1; the D is unclear. Germline lookup yields CDR1 SNHLY and CDR2 FYNNEI. Trimming stripped 5 bases from V and 3 bases from J, with 8 bases between. The CDR3 has 13 amino acids. The CDR3 DNA is TGTGCCAGCAGTCATTGGGGCTACAATGAGCAGTTCTTC. Protein product: CASSHWGYNEQFF.

The sample holds a few counts of this clonotype. The V and J genes are TRBV6-6 and TRBJ1-1, with D possibly TRBD1 on 5 matching bases. V shed 6 bases and J shed 0 bases, with 11 bases lying between them. Germline CDR1 MNHNY, CDR2 SVGAGI (reference sequence). This CDR3 has 14 amino acids. The CDR3 DNA is TGTGCCAGCAGGCCGGGACGTTTGAACACTGAAGCTTTCTTT. Residues: CASRPGRLNTEAFF.

The chain couples TRBV27 to TRBJ2-1, with D maybe TRBD1 (6 bases). The ends were cut back, 0 bases at V and 4 bases at J, with 13 bases in the middle. This CDR3 comprises 16 residues. The germline CDR1 and CDR2 sequences are MNHEY and SMNVEV (reference sequence). CDR3 coding DNA: TGTGCCAGCAGTTTATCGTCAGGACAGCGATACAATGAGCAGTTCTTC. As protein: CASSLSSGQRYNEQFF.

The chain couples TRBV20-1 to TRBJ2-1; 10 nucleotides line up with TRBD2. Per germline, CDR1 DFQATT and CDR2 SNEGSKA (reference sequence). The CDR3 loop spans 16 amino acids. V lost 1 base to trimming and J lost 4 bases; unmatched junction nucleotides: 7. CDR3: CSARVRTSGRYNEQFF. The CDR3 DNA reads as TGCAGTGCTAGAGTCAGGACTAGCGGTCGTTACAATGAGCAGTTCTTC.

The chain uses TRBV20-1 and TRBJ2-7; 8 nucleotides align to TRBD2. This CDR3 comprises 14 residues. V was pared by 3 bases and J by 6 bases, with 10 bases of the junction left unmatched. Germline assignment: CDR1 DFQATT and CDR2 SNEGSKA (reference sequence). DNA of the CDR3: TGCAGTGCTAGGGAGGGGACTAGTCTTGGCGAGCAGTACTTC. Encoded protein: CSAREGTSLGEQYF.

There are a few counts of this clonotype. The chain uses TRBV5-5 and TRBJ2-7; D is perhaps TRBD1 or TRBD2 (5 bases each). The V end lost 0 bases, the J end lost 2 bases, and 12 bases lay between the germline ends. Germline CDR1 is SGHKS and CDR2 is YYEKEE (reference sequence). The CDR3 has 15 amino acids. The CDR3 is CASSLVPGQTYEQYF. The CDR3 nucleotides are TGTGCCAGCAGCTTGGTTCCGGGGCAAACCTACGAGCAGTACTTC.

The chain uses TRBV18 and TRBJ2-4; D uncertain. Deletions cut 0 bases from V and 0 bases from J, with 9 bases between. This CDR3 spans 16 amino acids. Germline CDR1 is KGHSH and CDR2 is LQKENI. CDR3: CASSPPVLLAKNIQYF. In DNA, the CDR3 is TGTGCCAGCTCACCACCGGTACTGCTAGCCAAAAACATTCAGTACTTC.

This clonotype came up a few times. The rearrangement joins TRBV7-9 to TRBJ2-5; perhaps TRBD1 as D (5 bases). The end of the DNA fits TRBJ2-7 better, so the J call may be wrong. The V gene's germline CDR1 is SEHNR and CDR2 FQNEAQ (reference sequence). The CDR3 runs 14 residues. This CDR3 is CASSTGGISGEQYF. CDR3 DNA sequence: TGTGCCAGCAGCACAGGTGGAATTTCGGGCGAGCAGTACTTC.

The CDR3 DNA sequence: TGTGCCAGCAGGCTCCAGGGGGGGACTTCACCCCTCCACTTT. This encodes CASRLQGGTSPLHF. J is TRBJ1-6 and V is TRBV25-1; TRBD1 matches at 7 bases. The CDR3 sequence is 14 residues long. V was pared by 6 bases and J by 9 bases, with 8 bases of the junction left unmatched. Germline-derived CDR1 and CDR2 are MGHDK and SYGVNS.

The V gene is TRBV7-2, the J gene TRBJ1-2; D remains ambiguous. CDR3 length: 14 amino acids. The V gene lost 5 bases and the J gene lost 0 bases, with 10 bases spanning the gap. Germline V gene data show CDR1 as SGHTA and CDR2 as FQGNSA. In DNA, the CDR3 is TGTGCCAGCAGCGCCGACGGTACTAACTATGGCTACACCTTC. Encoded protein: CASSADGTNYGYTF.

About this clonotype itself: A much larger clone sits a single nucleotide away, making a read error possible. V and J are TRBV7-2 and TRBJ2-4, with 7 bases aligning to TRBD1. The tail of the sequence fits TRBJ2-7 better, so the J call may be wrong. The CDR3 is 15 amino acids. Germline-derived CDR1 and CDR2 are SGHTA and FQGNSA. CDR3 bases: TGTGCCAGCAGCTTAACCCGGGACAGCATCCACGAGCAGTACTTC. Amino acid sequence: CASSLTRDSIHEQYF.

This sequence joins TRBV9 and TRBJ2-7; 12 bases are a match to TRBD2. Germline CDR1 SGDLS, CDR2 YYNGEE. The CDR3 length is 15 residues. V shed 2 bases and J 7 bases; nucleotides not matched to a gene: 7. DNA for the CDR3: TGTGCCAGCAGCGTTCTAGCGGGGGGGGCAGTTGAGCAGTACTTC. Residues: CASSVLAGGAVEQYF.